This T cell receptor (beta chain) was sequenced in a study of post-analysis software for immune sequencing data. Study-level information: Recorded disease courses covered relapsing-remitting, secondary progressive and progressive-relapsing multiple sclerosis. Some patients had no subtype annotation. General study results and limits: Controls had significantly higher normalized Chao1 diversity than multiple sclerosis patients.

Turning to this clonotype: Its antigen is not known.

Unique molecular identifiers were carried by the TCR beta cDNA libraries. Starting from roughly 1 to 10 million T cells, the study yielded about 500,000 cDNA molecules. TCRdb ran MiXCR on the PCR reads and lists one entry per CDR3 protein. The table records about 820,000 distinct CDR3 sequences, roughly 50% of them present only once. The sequencing sample was made of blood. The sequence came from a girl between 10 and 17 years old with multiple sclerosis.

CDR3 region: CASSYGGALAHEQYF. The CDR3 DNA is TGTGCCAGCAGTTACGGAGGGGCGCTGGCCCACGAGCAGTACTTC. The rearrangement joins TRBV6-5 to TRBJ2-4; D perhaps matches TRBD2 (6 bases). The J call is in doubt because the DNA end fits TRBJ2-7 better. Looked up from germline, CDR1 is MNHEY and CDR2 is SVGAGI. The CDR3 is made up of 15 amino acids.